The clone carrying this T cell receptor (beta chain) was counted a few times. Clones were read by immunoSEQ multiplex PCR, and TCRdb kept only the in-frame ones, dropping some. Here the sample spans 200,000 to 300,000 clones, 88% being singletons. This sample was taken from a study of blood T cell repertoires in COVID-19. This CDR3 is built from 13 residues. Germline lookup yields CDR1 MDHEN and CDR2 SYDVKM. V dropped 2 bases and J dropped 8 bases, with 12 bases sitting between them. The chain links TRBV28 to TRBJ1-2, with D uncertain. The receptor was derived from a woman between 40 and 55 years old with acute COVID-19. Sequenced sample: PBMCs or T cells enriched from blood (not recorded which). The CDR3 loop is CASSLPGEGGYTF. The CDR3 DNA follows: TGTGCCAGCAGTTTACCCGGGGAGGGAGGCTACACCTTC.